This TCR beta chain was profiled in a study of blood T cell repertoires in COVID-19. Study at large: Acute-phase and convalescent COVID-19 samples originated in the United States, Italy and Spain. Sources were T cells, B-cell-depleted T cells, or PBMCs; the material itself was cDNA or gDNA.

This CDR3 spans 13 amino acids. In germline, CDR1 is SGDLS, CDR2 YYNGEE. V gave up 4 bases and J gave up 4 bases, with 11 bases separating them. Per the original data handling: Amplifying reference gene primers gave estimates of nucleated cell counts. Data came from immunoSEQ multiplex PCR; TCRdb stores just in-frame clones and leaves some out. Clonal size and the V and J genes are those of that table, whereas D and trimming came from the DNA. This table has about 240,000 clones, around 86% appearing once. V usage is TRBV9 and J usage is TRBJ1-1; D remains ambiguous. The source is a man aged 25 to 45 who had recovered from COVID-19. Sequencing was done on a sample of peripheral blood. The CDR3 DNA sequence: TGTGCCAGCAGCCTAGCTTTCGGCACTGAAGCTTTCTTT. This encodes CASSLAFGTEAFF.